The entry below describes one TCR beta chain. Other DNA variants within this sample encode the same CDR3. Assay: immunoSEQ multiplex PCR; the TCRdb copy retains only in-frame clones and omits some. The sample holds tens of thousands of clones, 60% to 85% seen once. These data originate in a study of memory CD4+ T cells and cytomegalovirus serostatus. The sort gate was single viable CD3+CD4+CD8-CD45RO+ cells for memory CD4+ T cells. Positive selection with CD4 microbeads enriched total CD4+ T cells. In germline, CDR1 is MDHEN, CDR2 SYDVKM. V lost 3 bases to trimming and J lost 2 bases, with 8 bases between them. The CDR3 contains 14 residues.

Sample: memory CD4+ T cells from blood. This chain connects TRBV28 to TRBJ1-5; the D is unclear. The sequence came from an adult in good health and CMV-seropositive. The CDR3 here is CASSLGWGNQPQHF. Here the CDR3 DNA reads TGTGCCAGCAGTTTGGGGTGGGGCAATCAGCCCCAGCATTTT. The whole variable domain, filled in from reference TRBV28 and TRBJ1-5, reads DVKVTQSSRYLVKRTGEKVFLECVQDMDHENMFWYRQDPGLGLRLIYFSYDVKMKEKGDIPEGYSVSREKKERFSLILESASTNQTSMYLCASSLGWGNQPQHFGDGTRLSIL.